The 14 T cell receptor beta chains below all came from one sample that was sequenced in a study of shared clonotypes between healthy human individuals. Produced via immunoSEQ multiplex PCR; TCRdb's table is partial and in-frame only. Found here are about 490,000 clones, 79% of them singletons; the top ten hold less than 15%. The sample comprised PBMCs. The receptors originated from a woman aged 40 to 55 in good health. Some clones in this sample may be carry-over from other donors' samples.

The chain employs TRBV7-9 and TRBJ2-7, with unresolved D. V lost 1 base and J 3 bases, leaving 13 bases between the germline ends. The V gene's germline CDR1 is SEHNR and CDR2 FQNEAQ (reference sequence). This CDR3 spans 15 amino acids. This CDR3 reads CASSLGSYYDYEQYF. The CDR3 DNA is TGTGCCAGCAGCTTAGGGAGTTACTATGACTACGAGCAGTACTTC.

J is TRBJ1-4 and V is TRBV6-1; D gene uncertain. The germline V gene encodes CDR1 MNHNS and CDR2 SASEGT. The CDR3 runs 14 residues. The V and J ends lost 2 bases and 11 bases respectively, with 15 bases between them. The DNA for the CDR3 is TGTGCCAGCAGTGAAACTAGAGAAGCATGGAAACTGTTTTTT. This gives the protein CASSETREAWKLFF.

V and J are TRBV5-4 and TRBJ2-3; D tentatively fits TRBD1 or TRBD2 (6 bases each). The ends were cut back, 1 base at V and 2 bases at J, with 8 bases in the middle. The CDR3 extends over 14 amino acids. CDR1 and CDR2 from the germline V gene are SGHNT and YYREEE (reference sequence). DNA for the CDR3: TGTGCCAGCAGCTTGAGGGGGGACACAGATACGCAGTATTTT. It is translated as CASSLRGDTDTQYF. Drawing the rest from reference TRBV5-4 and TRBJ2-3, the complete variable domain is ETGVTQSPTHLIKTRGQQVTLRCSSQSGHNTVSWYQQALGQGPQFIFQYYREEENGRGNFPPRFSGLQFPNYSSELNVNALELDDSALYLCASSLRGDTDTQYFGPGTRLTVL.

The J gene is TRBJ2-1, the V gene TRBV7-3, with TRBD2 identical over 11 bases. CDR1 SGHTA and CDR2 FQGTGA come from the germline V gene. The CDR3 is 14 residues long. With V trimmed by 2 bases and J by 7 bases, 1 base remained unmatched. This chain's CDR3 is CASSLLAGGNEQFF. Here the CDR3 DNA reads TGTGCCAGCAGCTTACTAGCGGGAGGTAATGAGCAGTTCTTC.

The chain has TRBV27 and TRBJ1-4; no firm D call. This CDR3 has 14 residues. Trimming pared 5 bases from V and 7 bases from J, leaving 14 bases between. The V gene's germline CDR1 is MNHEY and CDR2 SMNVEV (reference sequence). CDR3 in amino acids: CASSNEGPGEKLFF. In DNA, the CDR3 is TGTGCCAGCAGTAATGAAGGGCCAGGTGAAAAACTGTTTTTT.

The genes are TRBV7-2 and TRBJ2-1; D remains unclear. The CDR3 sequence is 15 residues long. Trimming removed 5 bases at V and 0 bases at J, with 11 bases between. The V gene's germline CDR1 is SGHTA and CDR2 FQGNSA. CDR3 in DNA: TGTGCCAGCAGCATTATGGGTAGCTCCTACAATGAGCAGTTCTTC. Protein sequence: CASSIMGSSYNEQFF.

The V gene is TRBV10-3, the J gene TRBJ2-7; 11 positions agree with TRBD2. Germline CDR1 ENHRY, CDR2 SYGVKD. The CDR3 has 17 residues. V lost 4 bases, J lost 5 bases, and 13 bases stayed unmatched. The CDR3 here is CAISAGTGLAGGDEQYF. The CDR3 DNA reads TGTGCCATCAGTGCCGGGACAGGGTTAGCGGGAGGGGACGAGCAGTACTTC.

This clone was counted a single time. This chain connects TRBV18 to TRBJ2-5; TRBD1 aligns across 8 bases. The last part of the DNA fits TRBJ2-7 better; the J call may be wrong. CDR1 and CDR2 from the germline V gene are KGHSH and LQKENI. The CDR3 is 19 amino acids. This CDR3 reads CASSPLGVPADRVAYEQYF. The CDR3 DNA reads TGTGCCAGCTCACCACTAGGCGTTCCCGCGGACAGGGTGGCGTACGAGCAGTACTTC.

This clone came up a few times. The genes are TRBV28 and TRBJ1-4, with a tentative D call TRBD1 (5 bases). The CDR3 loop spans 15 amino acids. Deletions cut 6 bases from V and 5 bases from J, with 16 bases between. Per the germline V gene, CDR1 is MDHEN and CDR2 is SYDVKM. The DNA for the CDR3 is TGTGCCAGCAGGCCTGGGGCAGTGACCAATGAAAAACTGTTTTTT. This codes for CASRPGAVTNEKLFF.

This clone came up a few times. The V call is TRBV4-1, the J call TRBJ2-3, with 8 bases matching TRBD1. CDR1 is MGHRA and CDR2 is YSYEKL in the germline V gene. The CDR3 covers 18 residues. The ends lost 4 bases at V and 2 bases at J; junction bases unmatched: 14. This CDR3 is CASSPSPRTGRITDTQYF. The CDR3 coding sequence is TGCGCCAGCAGCCCCAGCCCCCGGACAGGGAGAATCACAGATACGCAGTATTTT.

The V gene is TRBV19, the J gene TRBJ1-3, with D perhaps matching TRBD1 (5 bases). The CDR3 consists of 15 residues. V shed 8 bases and J shed 3 bases, with 17 bases lying between them. Germline-derived CDR1 and CDR2 are LNHDA and SQIVND (reference sequence). Here the CDR3 DNA reads TGTGCCAGTGGACCCAGGGATCGAGGTGGAAACACCATATATTTT. Translation: CASGPRDRGGNTIYF. Drawing the rest from reference TRBV19 and TRBJ1-3, the complete variable domain is DGGITQSPKYLFRKEGQNVTLSCEQNLNHDAMYWYRQDPGQGLRLIYYSQIVNDFQKGDIAEGYSVSREKKESFPLTVTSAQKNPTAFYLCASGPRDRGGNTIYFGEGSWLTVV.

V is TRBV27 and J is TRBJ2-7, with 7 bases that match TRBD1. V was pared by 5 bases and J by 0 bases, with 10 bases of the junction left unmatched. The length of the CDR3 is 16 residues. Germline V lookup: CDR1 MNHEY, CDR2 SMNVEV (reference sequence). Written as DNA, the CDR3 is TGTGCCAGCAGTCCAATTTACGGGGACAGCTCCTACGAGCAGTACTTC. Translating it yields CASSPIYGDSSYEQYF.

This sequence joins TRBV13 and TRBJ1-2; TRBD1 matches 9 bases. The ends lost 6 bases at V and 8 bases at J; junction bases unmatched: 7. Germline-derived CDR1 and CDR2 are PRHDT and FYEKMQ (reference sequence). This CDR3 has 13 amino acids. The CDR3 nucleotides read TGTGCCAGCAGATGGGACAGGGTAGGCGGCTACACCTTC. This translates into CASRWDRVGGYTF.

This clone was recorded a few times. This sequence joins TRBV28 and TRBJ1-2, with 10 bases aligning to TRBD1. V lost 6 bases to trimming and J lost 4 bases; unmatched junction nucleotides: 5. Germline CDR1 MDHEN, CDR2 SYDVKM. There are 14 residues in the CDR3. CDR3 sequence (DNA): TGTGCCAGCAGCCAGACAGGGGGCGTCTATGGCTACACCTTC. Its protein is CASSQTGGVYGYTF.